The 13 T cell receptor beta chains below were found in one sample sequenced in a study of neoadjuvant anti-PD-1 for oral cavity cancer (dated by TCRdb to the early 2020s). Library method: the immunoSEQ multiplex PCR assay. TCRdb obtained this table from immuneACCESS and retained in-frame rearrangements with V and J assigned. These tables miss some clones; where compared with another copy, unresolved V genes account for less than half of the shortfall, and the remainder is unexplained. This sample lists 15,000 or so clones; roughly 70% were detected once. The ten top clones hold about 3% of the sample. Taken with the paper, the label for time point translates to: before neoadjuvant nivolumab. The specimen comprised PBMCs, sampled before nivolumab (anti-PD-1) treatment. Every receptor here comes from a person aged 35 to 85 with oral cavity squamous cell carcinoma.

The chain has TRBV27 and TRBJ2-1; no firm D call. This CDR3 region has 14 residues. Trimming took 3 bases from V and 0 from J, leaving 6 bases between them. Germline assignment: CDR1 MNHEY and CDR2 SMNVEV (reference sequence). CDR3 bases: TGTGCCAGCAGTTTCCTGAGCTCCTACAATGAGCAGTTCTTC. Protein sequence: CASSFLSSYNEQFF.

The chain couples TRBV30 to TRBJ2-7; D is ambiguous. Germline V gives CDR1 GTSNPN, CDR2 SVGIG (reference sequence). V was cut by 0 bases and J by 4 bases, with 10 bases left in between. The CDR3 loop spans 13 amino acids. CDR3 amino acids: CAWSVEARYEQYF. The CDR3 DNA sequence: TGTGCCTGGAGTGTAGAAGCCCGGTACGAGCAGTACTTC.

The gene calls are TRBV7-2 and TRBJ1-3; D might be TRBD1 (6 bases). Trimming cost V 5 bases and J 3 bases, with 20 bases left between them. CDR3 size: 17 residues. Per the germline V gene, CDR1 is SGHTA and CDR2 is FQGNSA. CDR3 residues: CASSPGWGADFGNTIYF. CDR3 DNA: TGTGCCAGCAGCCCGGGCTGGGGGGCGGATTTTGGAAACACCATATATTTT.

This chain uses TRBV30 with TRBJ2-7; 7 bases map to TRBD1. There are 12 residues in the CDR3. Germline V lookup: CDR1 GTSNPN, CDR2 SVGIG (reference sequence). The V and J ends lost 5 bases and 6 bases, in that order; junction bases with no gene match: 7. CDR3 coding DNA: TGTGCCTGGTCGAGACAGGGAGCCGAGCAGTACTTC. Amino acids: CAWSRQGAEQYF.

This clone occurred a few times. The chain is built from TRBV5-1 and TRBJ2-2; TRBD1 matches at 7 bases. The CDR3 sequence is 15 residues long. V gave up 4 bases and J gave up 0 bases; unmatched junction bases: 3. Germline V gene sequence: CDR1 SGHRS, CDR2 YFSETQ. The CDR3 sequence: CASSAGTANTGELFF. CDR3 nucleotides: TGCGCCAGCAGCGCCGGGACAGCGAACACCGGGGAGCTGTTTTTT.

The gene calls are TRBV28 and TRBJ1-5; TRBD1 is a possible D gene (6 bases). With 4 bases removed from V and 3 bases from J, the gap between germline ends came to 13 bases. From germline, CDR1 is MDHEN and CDR2 SYDVKM. The CDR3 is 15 residues long. This CDR3 is CASSSNSGANQPQHF. The CDR3 DNA sequence: TGTGCCAGCAGTTCAAACTCAGGGGCCAATCAGCCCCAGCATTTT.

CDR3 sequence (DNA): TGTGCCAGCAGCTTGGTAGCGGACGGGCTGGCAGATACGCAGTATTTT. Its translation is CASSLVADGLADTQYF. The chain is built from TRBV5-4 and TRBJ2-3, with D possibly TRBD2 on 6 matching bases. The ends were cut back, 0 bases at V and 4 bases at J, with 15 bases in the middle. This CDR3 spans 16 amino acids. Germline assignment: CDR1 SGHNT and CDR2 YYREEE (reference sequence).

The table lists this clone with a few counts. The genes are TRBV5-4 and TRBJ2-2; weak D call: TRBD1 (5 bases). Deletions cut 1 base from V and 4 bases from J, with 11 bases between. The CDR3 length is 15 residues. Germline values: CDR1 SGHNT, CDR2 YYREEE (reference sequence). The CDR3 loop is CASSLRAQGTGELFF. The CDR3 DNA is TGTGCCAGCAGCTTGAGGGCCCAGGGCACCGGGGAGCTGTTTTTT.

V is TRBV6-5 and J is TRBJ1-1; maybe TRBD1 (5 bases). CDR1 MNHEY and CDR2 SVGAGI come from the germline V gene. The CDR3 has 16 amino acids. Trimming took off 0 bases at V and 6 bases at J, with 17 bases between the two ends. As DNA, the CDR3 is TGTGCCAGCAGTTACTCGATTACAGGCCGTAATCCTGAAGCTTTCTTT. This gives the protein CASSYSITGRNPEAFF.

A note on this clone: The junction does not match germline at one end; this may be a read error. This chain joins TRBV2 and TRBJ2-1, with a possible D match to TRBD1 (6 bases). The germline V gene encodes CDR1 SNHLY and CDR2 FYNNEI. This CDR3 region has 15 residues. The CDR3 region has the DNA TGTGCCACCCGACCCGGGACATTAGTATACAGTGAGCAGTTCTTC. Protein: CATRPGTLVYSEQFF.

The V call is TRBV11-1, the J call TRBJ1-4; D is ambiguous. Germline V gene data show CDR1 as SGHAT and CDR2 as FQDESV (reference sequence). The V and J ends lost 5 bases and 8 bases respectively, with 9 bases between them. CDR3 length equals 12 residues. The CDR3 DNA sequence: TGTGCCAGCAGCAGACACGGCGAAAAACTGTTTTTT. Protein: CASSRHGEKLFF.

The chain links TRBV30 to TRBJ1-2, with 8 bases that match TRBD1. Germline V CDR1 and CDR2: GTSNPN, SVGIG (reference sequence). The CDR3 consists of 15 residues. V shed 5 bases, J shed 4 bases, and the junction held 12 bases outside the gene matches. CDR3 sequence reads: CAWRYRGARFYGYTF. CDR3 bases: TGTGCCTGGCGATACAGGGGGGCGCGGTTCTATGGCTACACCTTC.

J is TRBJ1-4 and V is TRBV4-1, with D hard to call. Trimming stripped 2 bases from V and 0 bases from J, with 10 bases between. Germline CDR1 is MGHRA and CDR2 is YSYEKL. The CDR3 is made up of 16 amino acids. CDR3 protein: CASSQPSRSTNEKLFF. CDR3 in DNA: TGCGCCAGCAGCCAACCATCCAGGTCAACTAATGAAAAACTGTTTTTT.